These 19 T cell receptor beta chains share one sample of origin, sequenced in a study of T cells after yellow fever vaccination (dated by TCRdb to the late 2010s). Taken with the paper, the label for treatment or condition translates to: live attenuated yellow fever vaccine strain. Receptor libraries were prepared by 5' RACE. Sequencing relied on an Illumina HiSeq 2500. Through fastp at Q25 and MiXCR, TCRdb rebuilt clones from the public reads, retaining in-frame beta chains. Each entry merges the rows of one CDR3 protein and shows their most common DNA and genes. This sample lists under 600,000 distinct CDR3 sequences; 20% to 25% were detected once. In total, the top ten clones hold roughly a sixth of the sample. Sequences were derived from PBMCs, sampled around 3 weeks after the first yellow fever vaccination. Every receptor here comes from a man aged 18-30 years who received the YFV17D yellow fever vaccine.

The sample holds a few counts of this clonotype. The rearrangement joins TRBV5-1 to TRBJ2-7, with TRBD1 identical over 8 bases. Germline CDR1 and CDR2: SGHRS and YFSETQ. Trimming at V came to 6 bases and at J to 3 bases, leaving 5 bases not matched to a gene. The CDR3 sequence is 13 residues long. CDR3 coding DNA: TGCGCCAGCACCGGACAGGGCATCTACGAGCAGTACTTC. Its protein product is CASTGQGIYEQYF.

This chain joins TRBV7-9 and TRBJ2-1; no clear D gene. Germline V gene data show CDR1 as SEHNR and CDR2 as FQNEAQ (reference sequence). V lost 6 bases and J 6 bases, leaving 12 bases between the germline ends. The CDR3 length is 13 residues. The CDR3 sequence is CASRPRLGNEQFF. CDR3 nucleotides: TGTGCCAGCAGACCGAGACTGGGCAATGAGCAGTTCTTC.

The CDR3 DNA is TGTGCCAGCCTGCTAGGGGCCAATTCACCCCTCCACTTT. Its translation is CASLLGANSPLHF. The chain is built from TRBV12-3 or TRBV12-4 and TRBJ1-6, with D possibly TRBD1 on 5 matching bases. The V gene lost 8 bases and the J gene lost 7 bases, with 12 bases spanning the gap. The CDR3 is made up of 13 amino acids.

The rearrangement uses TRBV7-2 and TRBJ2-3, with 12 nucleotides matching TRBD2. J lost 3 bases, V lost 4 bases, and 5 bases had no gene match. The CDR3 spans 16 residues. Per the germline V gene, CDR1 is SGHTA and CDR2 is FQGNSA. The CDR3 spells CASSSSGGARTDTQYF. DNA for the CDR3: TGTGCCAGCAGCTCTAGCGGGGGGGCTAGGACAGATACGCAGTATTTT.

This chain uses TRBV4-3 with TRBJ1-3; D remains ambiguous. CDR1 and CDR2 (germline): LGHNA, YSLEER. This CDR3 comprises 16 residues. Trimming left V 0 bases short and J 0 bases short, with 9 bases between. In nucleotides, the CDR3 is TGCGCCAGCAGCCAAGATTCGGGGAACTCTGGAAACACCATATATTTT. Its protein product is CASSQDSGNSGNTIYF.

This chain uses TRBV20-1 with TRBJ2-2; weak D call: TRBD2 (6 bases). Germline assignment: CDR1 DFQATT and CDR2 SNEGSKA (reference sequence). The CDR3 is 15 amino acids. Between the trimmed V and J ends, which lost 3 bases and 6 bases, there was a span of 17 bases. CDR3 sequence: CSARRRGPESGELFF. The CDR3 region has the DNA TGCAGTGCTAGGCGGCGGGGTCCCGAGTCCGGGGAGCTGTTTTTT.

The rearrangement links TRBV19 to TRBJ2-5; tentative D call: TRBD2 (5 bases). The V gene's germline CDR1 is LNHDA and CDR2 SQIVND (reference sequence). CDR3 size: 16 residues. V lost 1 base, J lost 2 bases, and 14 bases lay in between. DNA of the CDR3: TGTGCCAGTAGTATAGGAACAAAAAGCGGACAAGAGACCCAGTACTTC. As protein: CASSIGTKSGQETQYF.

The chain joins TRBV18 to TRBJ2-7; D may be TRBD2 (5 bases). From germline, CDR1 is KGHSH and CDR2 LQKENI. V lost 3 bases, J lost 3 bases, and 12 bases lay in between. The length of the CDR3 is 14 residues. The CDR3 sequence is CASSPSGRNYEQYV. CDR3 DNA: TGTGCCAGCTCACCGTCGGGGAGAAACTACGAGCAGTACGTC.

This clonotype has at least ten counts. The CDR3 region has the DNA TGTGCCAGCAGCTTGGCCCCCGGACAGGGTAGCGAGCAGTACGTC. Amino acid sequence: CASSLAPGQGSEQYV. The chain recombines TRBV5-6 with TRBJ2-7, with 8 bases aligning to TRBD1. Germline CDR1 reads SGHDT; CDR2 reads YYEEEE. This CDR3 contains 15 residues. Losses at the gene ends were 0 bases for V and 6 bases for J; bases not matched to a gene: 8.

The gene calls are TRBV13 and TRBJ2-4; D is ambiguous. Trimming took off 0 bases at V and 1 base at J, with 4 bases between the two ends. CDR3 size: 14 residues. Germline lookup yields CDR1 PRHDT and CDR2 FYEKMQ (reference sequence). The CDR3 DNA reads as TGTGCCAGCAGCTTAGGCCGGGCCAAAAACATTCAGTACTTC. Its protein is CASSLGRAKNIQYF.

V gene TRBV15 combines with J gene TRBJ2-1; D unclear. From germline, CDR1 is LNHNV and CDR2 YYDKDF (reference sequence). Trimming removed 8 bases at V and 2 bases at J, with 10 bases between. The CDR3 is made up of 13 amino acids. The DNA of the CDR3 is TGTGCCACCGCCGTTTCCACCTACAATGAGCAGTTCTTC. It is translated as CATAVSTYNEQFF. The full variable domain, in which reference TRBV15 and TRBJ2-1 provide the parts outside the CDR3, is DAMVIQNPRYQVTQFGKPVTLSCSQTLNHNVMYWYQQKSSQAPKLLFHYYDKDFNNEADTPDNFQSRRPNTSFCFLDIRSPGLGDTAMYLCATAVSTYNEQFFGPGTRLTVL.

This clonotype was counted between two and nine times. The chain carries TRBV7-6 and TRBJ2-1; no clear D gene. V lost 3 bases and J 0 bases, leaving 9 bases between the germline ends. The CDR3 runs 15 residues. Germline V gene data show CDR1 as SGHVS and CDR2 as FNYEAQ. The CDR3 region is CASSFPYSSYNEQFF. The DNA for the CDR3 is TGTGCCAGCAGCTTCCCCTATTCCTCCTACAATGAGCAGTTCTTC.

The chain is built from TRBV5-4 and TRBJ2-5; TRBD2 might be the D (6 bases). Germline V gives CDR1 SGHNT, CDR2 YYREEE (reference sequence). The CDR3 totals 13 residues. V was pared by 0 bases and J by 7 bases, with 10 bases between. The CDR3 is CASSLGGVPTQYF. The DNA of the CDR3 is TGTGCCAGCAGCTTGGGGGGGGTCCCGACCCAGTACTTC.

CDR3: CASSHGQPYGYTF. In DNA form, the CDR3 reads TGTGCCAGCAGCCACGGACAGCCCTATGGCTACACCTTC. The chain is built from TRBV3-1 and TRBJ1-2, with D possibly being TRBD1 (6 bases). Between the trimmed V and J ends, which lost 3 bases and 4 bases, there was a span of 9 bases. The CDR3 runs to 13 residues. The germline CDR1 and CDR2 sequences are LGHDT and YNNKEL (reference sequence).

The V and J genes are TRBV12-3 or TRBV12-4 and TRBJ2-7; D is unresolved. V dropped 5 bases and J dropped 2 bases, with 10 bases sitting between them. The CDR3 contains 13 residues. This chain's CDR3 is CASSNSTPYEQYF. CDR3 bases: TGTGCCAGCAGTAATAGTACACCCTACGAGCAGTACTTC.

J is TRBJ2-6 and V is TRBV6-5; D is possibly TRBD1 (5 bases). CDR1 is MNHEY, CDR2 SVGAGI, per germline. Trimming removed 2 bases from V and 2 bases from J, with 13 bases in between. This CDR3 comprises 17 residues. The CDR3: CASSYRGPFTGANVLTF. The CDR3 coding sequence is TGTGCCAGCAGTTACAGGGGCCCGTTTACTGGGGCCAACGTCCTGACTTTC.

This clonotype was counted at least ten times. The CDR3 loop reads CASSYRQNTEAFF. CDR3 nucleotide sequence: TGTGCCAGCAGTTACAGACAGAACACTGAAGCTTTCTTT. The chain links TRBV6-2 or TRBV6-3 to TRBJ1-1; D is undetermined. The CDR3 loop spans 13 amino acids. Germline V gene lookup returns CDR1 MNHEY and CDR2 SVGEGT. V was pared by 2 bases and J by 1 base, with 5 bases between.

The chain is built from TRBV27 and TRBJ2-3; TRBD2 matches at 13 bases. V gave up 4 bases and J gave up 6 bases; unmatched junction bases: 10. CDR1 MNHEY and CDR2 SMNVEV come from the germline V gene (reference sequence). The CDR3 runs to 17 residues. CDR3 sequence (DNA): TGTGCCAGCAGTTCAAGACTAGCGGGGGGTCGAAGTGATACGCAGTATTTT. Translating gives CASSSRLAGGRSDTQYF.

The chain combines TRBV7-3 with TRBJ2-5; possibly TRBD2 for D (7 bases). The V end lost 8 bases, the J end lost 0 bases, and 19 bases lay between the germline ends. The length of the CDR3 is 16 residues. Germline CDR1 is SGHTA and CDR2 is FQGTGA. DNA for the CDR3: TGTGCCAGCGCGACGGGCAGGGGAGGGAACCAAGAGACCCAGTACTTC. It yields the protein CASATGRGGNQETQYF.